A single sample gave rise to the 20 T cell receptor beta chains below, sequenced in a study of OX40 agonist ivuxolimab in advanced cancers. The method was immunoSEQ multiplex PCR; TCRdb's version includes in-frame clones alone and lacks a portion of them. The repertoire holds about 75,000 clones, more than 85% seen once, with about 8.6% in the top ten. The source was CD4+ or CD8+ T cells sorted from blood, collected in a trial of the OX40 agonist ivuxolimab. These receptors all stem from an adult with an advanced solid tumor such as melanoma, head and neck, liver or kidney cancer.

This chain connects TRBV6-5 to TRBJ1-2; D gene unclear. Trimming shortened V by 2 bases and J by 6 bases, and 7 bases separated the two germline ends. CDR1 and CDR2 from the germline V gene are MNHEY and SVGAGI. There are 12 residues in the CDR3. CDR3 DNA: TGTGCCAGCAGTTACAGGTCTCATGGCTACACCTTC. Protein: CASSYRSHGYTF.

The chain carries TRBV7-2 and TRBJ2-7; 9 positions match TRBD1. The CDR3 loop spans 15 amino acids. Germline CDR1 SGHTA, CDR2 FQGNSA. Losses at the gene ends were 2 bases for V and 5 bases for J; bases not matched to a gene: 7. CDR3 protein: CASSLRGTGFDEQYF. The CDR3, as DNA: TGTGCCAGCAGCTTAAGGGGGACAGGGTTCGACGAGCAGTACTTC.

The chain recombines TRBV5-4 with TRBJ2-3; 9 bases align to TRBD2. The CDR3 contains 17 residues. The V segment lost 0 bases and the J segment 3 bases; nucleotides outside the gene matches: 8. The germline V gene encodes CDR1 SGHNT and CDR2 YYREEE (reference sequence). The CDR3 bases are TGTGCCAGCAGCTTGGGTTTCCGCGGGGGGGGTACAGATACGCAGTATTTT. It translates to CASSLGFRGGGTDTQYF.

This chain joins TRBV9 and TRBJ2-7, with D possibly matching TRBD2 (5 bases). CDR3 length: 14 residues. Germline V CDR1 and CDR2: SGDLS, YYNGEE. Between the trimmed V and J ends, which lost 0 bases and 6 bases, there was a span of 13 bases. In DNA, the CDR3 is TGTGCCAGCAGCGTAGGTACTAGTGGGAGCGAGCAGTACTTC. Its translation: CASSVGTSGSEQYF. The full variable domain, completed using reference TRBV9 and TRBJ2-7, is DSGVTQTPKHLITATGQRVTLRCSPRSGDLSVYWYQQSLDQGLQFLIQYYNGEERAKGNILERFSAQQFPDLHSELNLSSLELGDSALYFCASSVGTSGSEQYFGPGTRLTVT.

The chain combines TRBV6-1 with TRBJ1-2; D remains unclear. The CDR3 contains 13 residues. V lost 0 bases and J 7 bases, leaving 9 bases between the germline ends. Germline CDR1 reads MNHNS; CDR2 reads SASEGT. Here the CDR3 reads CASSEARVAGYTF. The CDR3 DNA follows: TGTGCCAGCAGTGAAGCGAGGGTGGCTGGCTACACCTTC.

This chain's CDR3 is CASSLGTANTEAFF. Written as DNA, the CDR3 is TGTGCCAGCAGCTTGGGGACAGCTAACACTGAAGCTTTCTTT. V usage is TRBV5-4 and J usage is TRBJ1-1; possibly TRBD1 for D (6 bases). Germline lookup yields CDR1 SGHNT and CDR2 YYREEE (reference sequence). The CDR3 loop spans 14 amino acids. V gave up 0 bases and J gave up 2 bases, with 8 bases separating them.

The chain's CDR3 is CASSLGPDLSYEQYF. The CDR3, as DNA: TGTGCCAGCAGCTTAGGTCCGGACCTATCCTACGAGCAGTACTTC. V gene TRBV7-8 combines with J gene TRBJ2-7; no clear D. Looked up from germline, CDR1 is SGHVS and CDR2 is FQNEAQ. Trimming took 1 base from V and 1 from J, leaving 11 bases between them. This CDR3 has 15 residues.

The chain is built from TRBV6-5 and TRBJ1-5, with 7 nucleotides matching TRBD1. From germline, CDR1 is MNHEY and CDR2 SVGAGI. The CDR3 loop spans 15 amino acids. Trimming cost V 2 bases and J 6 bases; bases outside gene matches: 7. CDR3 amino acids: CASSYERDRGQPQHF. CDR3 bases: TGTGCCAGCAGTTACGAGCGGGACAGAGGTCAGCCCCAGCATTTT.

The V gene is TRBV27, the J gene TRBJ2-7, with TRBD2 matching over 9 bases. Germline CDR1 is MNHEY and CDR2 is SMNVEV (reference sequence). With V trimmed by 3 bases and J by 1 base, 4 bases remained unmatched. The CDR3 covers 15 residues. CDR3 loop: CASSFRLAASYEQYF. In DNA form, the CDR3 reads TGTGCCAGCAGTTTCCGACTAGCGGCGTCCTACGAGCAGTACTTC.

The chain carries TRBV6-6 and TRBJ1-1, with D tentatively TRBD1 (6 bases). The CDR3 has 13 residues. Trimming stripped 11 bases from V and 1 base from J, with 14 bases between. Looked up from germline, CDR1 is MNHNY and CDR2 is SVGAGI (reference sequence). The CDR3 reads CAATRGSNTEAFF. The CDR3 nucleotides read TGTGCCGCCACGAGGGGGTCGAACACTGAAGCTTTCTTT.

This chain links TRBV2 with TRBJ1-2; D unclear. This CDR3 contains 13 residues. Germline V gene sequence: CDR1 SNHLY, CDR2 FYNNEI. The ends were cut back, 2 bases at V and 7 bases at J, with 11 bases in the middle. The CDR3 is CASSESGFGGYTF. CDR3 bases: TGTGCCAGCAGTGAATCGGGGTTTGGTGGCTACACCTTC.

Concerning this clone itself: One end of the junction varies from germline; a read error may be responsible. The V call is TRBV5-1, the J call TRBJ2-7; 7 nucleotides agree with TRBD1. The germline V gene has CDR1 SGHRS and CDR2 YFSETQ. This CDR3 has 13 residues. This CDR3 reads CASSLTGTYEQYF. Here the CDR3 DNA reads TGTGCCAGCAGCTTGACAGGGACCTACGAGCAGTACTTC.

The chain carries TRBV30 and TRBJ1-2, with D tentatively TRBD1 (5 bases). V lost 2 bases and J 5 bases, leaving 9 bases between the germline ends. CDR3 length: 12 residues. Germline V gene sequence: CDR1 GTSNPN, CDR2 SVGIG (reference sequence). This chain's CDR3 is CAWSTGWYGYTF. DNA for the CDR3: TGTGCCTGGAGTACAGGATGGTATGGCTACACCTTC.

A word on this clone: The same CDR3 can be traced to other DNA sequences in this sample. The DNA for the CDR3 is TGTGCCAGCAGCTTAGAAGATACGCAGTATTTT. The encoded protein is CASSLEDTQYF. This chain connects TRBV7-9 to TRBJ2-3; D call uncertain. CDR3 length: 11 amino acids. CDR1 is SEHNR and CDR2 is FQNEAQ in the germline V gene (reference sequence). V gave up 1 base and J gave up 5 bases, with 1 base separating them. Using reference TRBV7-9 and TRBJ2-3 for the parts outside the CDR3, the full variable domain is DTGVSQNPRHKITKRGQNVTFRCDPISEHNRLYWYRQTLGQGPEFLTYFQNEAQLEKSRLLSDRFSAERPKGSFSTLEIQRTEQGDSAMYLCASSLEDTQYFGPGTRLTVL.

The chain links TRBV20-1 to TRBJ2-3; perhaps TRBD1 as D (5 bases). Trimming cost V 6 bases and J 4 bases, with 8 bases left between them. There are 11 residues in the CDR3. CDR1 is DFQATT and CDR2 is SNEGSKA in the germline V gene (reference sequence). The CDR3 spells CSASRADTQYF. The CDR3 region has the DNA TGCAGTGCGTCCAGGGCAGATACGCAGTATTTT.

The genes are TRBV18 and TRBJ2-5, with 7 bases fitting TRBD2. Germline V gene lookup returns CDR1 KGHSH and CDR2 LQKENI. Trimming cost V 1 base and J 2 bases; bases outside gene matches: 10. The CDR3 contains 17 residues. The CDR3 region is CASSPLPAGVGQETQYF. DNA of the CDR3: TGTGCCAGCTCACCACTGCCCGCGGGAGTAGGTCAAGAGACCCAGTACTTC.

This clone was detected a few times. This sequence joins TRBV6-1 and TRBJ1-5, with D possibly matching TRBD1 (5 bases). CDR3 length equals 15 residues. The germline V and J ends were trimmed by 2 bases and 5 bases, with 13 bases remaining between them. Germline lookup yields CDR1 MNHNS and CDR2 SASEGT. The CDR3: CASSELDGAYQPQHF. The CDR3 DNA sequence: TGTGCCAGCAGTGAATTAGACGGGGCGTATCAGCCCCAGCATTTT.

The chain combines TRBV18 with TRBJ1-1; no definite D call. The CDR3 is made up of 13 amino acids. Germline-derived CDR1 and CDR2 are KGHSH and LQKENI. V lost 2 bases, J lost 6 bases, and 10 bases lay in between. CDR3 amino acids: CASSPGPSSEAFF. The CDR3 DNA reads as TGTGCCAGCTCACCAGGGCCCTCCTCTGAAGCTTTCTTT. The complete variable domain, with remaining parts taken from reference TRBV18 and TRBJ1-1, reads NAGVMQNPRHLVRRRGQEARLRCSPMKGHSHVYWYRQLPEEGLKFMVYLQKENIIDESGMPKERFSAEFPKEGPSILRIQQVVRGDSAAYFCASSPGPSSEAFFGQGTRLTVV.

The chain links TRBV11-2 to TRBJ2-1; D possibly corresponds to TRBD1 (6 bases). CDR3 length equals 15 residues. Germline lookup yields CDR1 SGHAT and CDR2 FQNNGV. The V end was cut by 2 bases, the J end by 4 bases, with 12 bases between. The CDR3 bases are TGTGCCAGCAGCTTAATGAGGACAGAGTACAATGAGCAGTTCTTC. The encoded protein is CASSLMRTEYNEQFF. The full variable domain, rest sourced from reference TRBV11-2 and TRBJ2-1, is EAGVAQSPRYKIIEKRQSVAFWCNPISGHATLYWYQQILGQGPKLLIQFQNNGVVDDSQLPKDRFSAERLKGVDSTLKIQPAKLEDSAVYLCASSLMRTEYNEQFFGPGTRLTVL.

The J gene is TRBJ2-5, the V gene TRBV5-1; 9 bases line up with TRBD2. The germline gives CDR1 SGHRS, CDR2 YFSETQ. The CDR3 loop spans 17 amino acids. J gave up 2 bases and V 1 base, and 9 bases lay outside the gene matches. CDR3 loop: CASSLSRVSGGQETQYF. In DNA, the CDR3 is TGCGCCAGCAGCTTGTCGAGGGTTAGCGGGGGACAAGAGACCCAGTACTTC.